One and the same sample provided the 21 T cell receptor beta chains below, sequenced in a study of blood T cell repertoires in COVID-19. The method was immunoSEQ multiplex PCR; TCRdb's version includes in-frame clones alone and lacks a portion of them. The sample shows 110,000 or so clones, 70% to 90% of them seen only once. Source material: peripheral blood. These receptors originate from a woman aged 55-69 years with acute or convalescent COVID-19.

CDR3 protein: CASSVGQTNYGYTF. For the CDR3, the DNA is TGTGCCAGCAGCGTAGGGCAGACTAACTATGGCTACACCTTC. This sequence joins TRBV9 and TRBJ1-2; D gene unclear. The CDR3 consists of 14 residues. V lost 0 bases to trimming and J lost 0 bases, with 6 bases between them. Germline CDR1 is SGDLS and CDR2 is YYNGEE.

This clone has more than one count but fewer than ten. The chain carries TRBV12-3 or TRBV12-4 and TRBJ2-3; no definite D call. V was clipped by 6 bases and J by 1 base, with 5 bases between them. This CDR3 is built from 12 residues. The CDR3 DNA reads as TGTGCCAGCAGAGGAGGCACAGATACGCAGTATTTT. Translation: CASRGGTDTQYF.

This chain links TRBV6-2 or TRBV6-3 with TRBJ1-1, with D perhaps matching TRBD1 (6 bases). V lost 2 bases and J lost 7, with 14 bases in between. Germline V gene sequence: CDR1 MNHEY, CDR2 SVGEGT. The CDR3 is 14 residues long. Written as DNA, the CDR3 is TGTGCCAGCAGTTACATGGGGGCGCATGTTGAAGCTTTCTTT. Protein sequence: CASSYMGAHVEAFF.

The rearrangement joins TRBV9 to TRBJ1-1, with no clear D. The germline CDR1 and CDR2 sequences are SGDLS and YYNGEE. V lost 3 bases to trimming and J lost 3 bases, with 12 bases between them. This CDR3 has 14 amino acids. The DNA of the CDR3 is TGTGCCAGCAGCGAGGGATGGCGGGACACTGAAGCTTTCTTT. Encoded protein: CASSEGWRDTEAFF.

V usage is TRBV10-2 and J usage is TRBJ2-2; 7 bases line up with TRBD2. The CDR3 covers 14 residues. J was trimmed by 7 bases and V by 8 bases; bases with no gene match: 10. Germline CDR1 and CDR2: WSHSY and SAAADI. The CDR3 loop is CASGVPVAGGELFF. CDR3 coding DNA: TGCGCCAGCGGGGTACCCGTAGCGGGCGGGGAGCTGTTTTTT.

This clone appeared once. The rearrangement uses TRBV28 and TRBJ1-1; TRBD1 is a possible D gene (6 bases). CDR1 is MDHEN, CDR2 SYDVKM, per germline. This CDR3 is built from 14 residues. The germline V and J ends were trimmed by 7 bases and 1 base, with 13 bases remaining between them. The DNA of the CDR3 is TGTGCCAGCACCCTGACAGGCCAGAACACTGAAGCTTTCTTT. Protein product: CASTLTGQNTEAFF.

The chain combines TRBV5-4 with TRBJ1-1, with 7 bases identical to TRBD1. Trimming at V came to 5 bases and at J to 8 bases, leaving 6 bases not matched to a gene. The germline V gene encodes CDR1 SGHNT and CDR2 YYREEE (reference sequence). The CDR3 consists of 12 residues. The CDR3 DNA sequence: TGTGCCAGCAGTACTCAGACAGGGGAAGCTTTCTTT. This codes for CASSTQTGEAFF.

The CDR3 loop reads CASSQGDGRTEAFF. The DNA for the CDR3 is TGTGCCAGCAGCCAGGGAGACGGAAGGACTGAAGCTTTCTTT. The V call is TRBV3-1 (or the pseudogene TRBV3-2), the J call TRBJ1-1; D not resolved. The ends were cut back, 3 bases at V and 5 bases at J, with 13 bases in the middle. This CDR3 comprises 14 residues. CDR1 is LGHDT and CDR2 is YNNKEL in the germline V gene (reference sequence).

The rearrangement joins TRBV18 to TRBJ2-7; D not resolved. Germline V gene sequence: CDR1 KGHSH, CDR2 LQKENI. The V gene lost 4 bases and the J gene lost 0 bases, with 10 bases spanning the gap. This CDR3 spans 14 amino acids. CDR3 loop: CASSLSSSSYEQYF. The CDR3 DNA reads TGTGCCAGCTCACTTAGCAGTTCCTCCTACGAGCAGTACTTC.

CDR3 coding DNA: TGTGCCAGCAGTTACTCCGGTTTGGGACAGCTTTATGGCTACACCTTC. It is translated as CASSYSGLGQLYGYTF. This chain links TRBV6-2 or TRBV6-3 with TRBJ1-2; TRBD1 aligns across 7 bases. The CDR3 runs 16 residues. J gave up 5 bases and V 0 bases, and 9 bases lay outside the gene matches. Germline lookup yields CDR1 MNHEY and CDR2 SVGEGT.

The chain recombines TRBV3-1 (or the pseudogene TRBV3-2) with TRBJ1-6, with D possibly being TRBD1 (6 bases). Germline V gene lookup returns CDR1 LGHDT and CDR2 YNNKEL (reference sequence). The CDR3 has 16 residues. V lost 2 bases to trimming and J lost 9 bases, with 17 bases between them. The CDR3 sequence is CASSQWDTRNGSPLHF. The CDR3 DNA follows: TGTGCCAGCAGCCAATGGGACACTAGAAATGGTTCACCCCTCCACTTT.

The chain employs TRBV29-1 and TRBJ2-7; 10 bases match TRBD2. This CDR3 has 11 residues. The germline gives CDR1 SQVTM, CDR2 ANQGSEA. V trimming: 7 bases; J trimming: 6 bases; junction bases outside the gene matches: 3. CDR3 DNA: TGCAGCGCGACTAGCGGGCTCGAGCAGTACTTC. Its protein is CSATSGLEQYF.

V and J are TRBV6-2 or TRBV6-3 and TRBJ1-5; maybe TRBD1 (5 bases). V lost 5 bases to trimming and J lost 7 bases, with 12 bases between them. The CDR3 is 13 amino acids. Looked up from germline, CDR1 is MNHEY and CDR2 is SVGEGT. The CDR3 coding sequence is TGTGCCAGCAGTGGGACTAGCGGCCAGCCCCAGCATTTT. The encoded protein is CASSGTSGQPQHF.

V and J are TRBV7-8 and TRBJ1-1; D gene uncertain. Looked up from germline, CDR1 is SGHVS and CDR2 is FQNEAQ. The CDR3 has 14 residues. V lost 2 bases and J lost 9, with 16 bases in between. The CDR3 protein is CASSLQFVAEKAFF. CDR3 bases: TGTGCCAGCAGCTTACAGTTTGTAGCGGAGAAAGCTTTCTTT.

The chain couples TRBV4-1 to TRBJ1-2, with D hard to call. This CDR3 contains 13 residues. Trimming shortened V by 4 bases and J by 8 bases, and 14 bases separated the two germline ends. Germline CDR1 MGHRA, CDR2 YSYEKL. CDR3 region: CASSPRVKSGYTF. CDR3 in DNA: TGCGCCAGCAGCCCCCGGGTCAAGTCGGGCTACACCTTC.

This chain links TRBV3-1 (or the pseudogene TRBV3-2) with TRBJ2-6, with 7 bases aligning to TRBD1. Germline assignment: CDR1 LGHDT and CDR2 YNNKEL (reference sequence). V lost 5 bases to trimming and J lost 11 bases; unmatched junction nucleotides: 12. This CDR3 has 15 amino acids. This CDR3 reads CASSLTGNKGDVLTF. As DNA, the CDR3 is TGTGCCAGCAGCTTGACAGGGAATAAAGGTGACGTCCTGACTTTC.

V and J are TRBV28 and TRBJ1-2; perhaps TRBD1 as D (6 bases). This CDR3 has 14 amino acids. Germline CDR1 MDHEN, CDR2 SYDVKM. V was cut by 4 bases and J by 2 bases, with 11 bases left in between. The CDR3 nucleotides are TGTGCCAGCAGTTCGCACCAGGGGAACTATGGCTACACCTTC. This encodes CASSSHQGNYGYTF.

V is TRBV5-5 and J is TRBJ2-1; 9 bases match TRBD1. The CDR3 is 15 residues long. CDR1 and CDR2 from the germline V gene are SGHKS and YYEKEE (reference sequence). Unmatched junction bases numbered 7, after V lost 4 bases and J lost 5 bases. CDR3 in DNA: TGTGCCAGCAGCCCCTGGACAGGGGTCCACAATGAGCAGTTCTTC. It yields the protein CASSPWTGVHNEQFF. The variable domain in full, completed from reference TRBV5-5 and TRBJ2-1, reads DAGVTQSPTHLIKTRGQQVTLRCSPISGHKSVSWYQQVLGQGPQFIFQYYEKEERGRGNFPDRFSARQFPNYSSELNVNALLLGDSALYLCASSPWTGVHNEQFFGPGTRLTVL.

J is TRBJ1-2 and V is TRBV3-1 (or the pseudogene TRBV3-2); TRBD1 matches at 7 bases. V trimming: 0 bases; J trimming: 8 bases; junction bases outside the gene matches: 9. Germline CDR1 and CDR2: LGHDT and YNNKEL (reference sequence). This CDR3 region has 15 residues. The CDR3 nucleotides read TGTGCCAGCAGCCAAGACCGGACAGGTCGGGGCGGCTACACCTTC. This gives the protein CASSQDRTGRGGYTF.

The chain links TRBV28 to TRBJ1-5; 7 nucleotides agree with TRBD1. The CDR3 has 13 amino acids. The junction had 2 bases not matched to a gene; V was cut back by 8 bases and J by 1 base. Germline-derived CDR1 and CDR2 are MDHEN and SYDVKM. Written as DNA, the CDR3 is TGTGCCAGCCAGGGGGGAAGCAATCAGCCCCAGCATTTT. It yields the protein CASQGGSNQPQHF.

DNA of the CDR3: TGTGCCAGCAGCTTAGGTGCAGCGAGCTCCTACAATGAGCAGTTCTTC. It encodes CASSLGAASSYNEQFF. This rearrangement joins TRBV7-6 to TRBJ2-1, with unresolved D. The length of the CDR3 is 16 residues. Per germline, CDR1 SGHVS and CDR2 FNYEAQ. V dropped 1 base and J dropped 0 bases, with 10 bases sitting between them.